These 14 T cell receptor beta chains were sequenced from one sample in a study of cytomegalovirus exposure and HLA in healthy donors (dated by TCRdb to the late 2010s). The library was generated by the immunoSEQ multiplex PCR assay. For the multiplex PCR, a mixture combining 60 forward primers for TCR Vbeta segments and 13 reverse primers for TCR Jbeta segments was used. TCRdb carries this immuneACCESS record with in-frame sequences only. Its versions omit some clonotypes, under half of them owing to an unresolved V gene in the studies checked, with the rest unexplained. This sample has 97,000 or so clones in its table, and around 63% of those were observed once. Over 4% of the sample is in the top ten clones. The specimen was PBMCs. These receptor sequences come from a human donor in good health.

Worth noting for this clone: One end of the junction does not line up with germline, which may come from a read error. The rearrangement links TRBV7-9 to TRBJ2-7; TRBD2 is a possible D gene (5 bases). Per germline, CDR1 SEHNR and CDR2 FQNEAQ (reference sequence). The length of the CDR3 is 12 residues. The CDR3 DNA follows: TGTTCCAGCAGCTTCGAGGGTAACGAGCAGTACTTC. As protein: CSSSFEGNEQYF.

For the CDR3, the DNA is TGCGCCAGCAGCTTCTACCGGACAGTCGGGGAGCTGTTTTTT. This encodes CASSFYRTVGELFF. The genes are TRBV5-1 and TRBJ2-2, with a weak D call TRBD1 (6 bases). The CDR3 covers 14 residues. CDR1 is SGHRS, CDR2 YFSETQ, per germline. Trimming shortened V by 2 bases and J by 7 bases, and 12 bases separated the two germline ends. Full variable domain (outside the CDR3, taken from reference TRBV5-1 and TRBJ2-2): KAGVTQTPRYLIKTRGQQVTLSCSPISGHRSVSWYQQTPGQGLQFLFEYFSETQRNKGNFPGRFSGRQFSNSRSEMNVSTLELGDSALYLCASSFYRTVGELFFGEGSRLTVL.

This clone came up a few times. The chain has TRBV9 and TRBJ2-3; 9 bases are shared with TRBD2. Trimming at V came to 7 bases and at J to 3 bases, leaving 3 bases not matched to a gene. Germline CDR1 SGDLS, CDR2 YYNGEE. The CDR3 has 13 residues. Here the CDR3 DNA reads TGTGCCAGCGGGGCGGGAGGGACAGATACGCAGTATTTT. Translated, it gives CASGAGGTDTQYF. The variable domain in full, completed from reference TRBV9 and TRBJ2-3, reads DSGVTQTPKHLITATGQRVTLRCSPRSGDLSVYWYQQSLDQGLQFLIQYYNGEERAKGNILERFSAQQFPDLHSELNLSSLELGDSALYFCASGAGGTDTQYFGPGTRLTVL.

CDR3 sequence: CASSLASSGRTLLTGELFF. Here the CDR3 DNA reads TGCGCCAGCAGCTTGGCGAGTAGCGGGAGGACGCTATTAACCGGGGAGCTGTTTTTT. The chain links TRBV5-1 to TRBJ2-2, with 10 bases aligning to TRBD2. CDR1 and CDR2 (germline): SGHRS, YFSETQ. J was trimmed by 5 bases and V by 0 bases; bases with no gene match: 13. The CDR3 consists of 19 residues.

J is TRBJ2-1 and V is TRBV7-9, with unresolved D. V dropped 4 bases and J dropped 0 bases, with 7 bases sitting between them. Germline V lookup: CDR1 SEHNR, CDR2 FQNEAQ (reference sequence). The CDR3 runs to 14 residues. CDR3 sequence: CASSSGLSYNEQFF. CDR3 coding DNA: TGTGCCAGCAGCTCGGGTCTCTCCTACAATGAGCAGTTCTTC.

The CDR3 is CAWTPRGTSGANVLTF. The CDR3 bases are TGTGCCTGGACCCCAAGGGGGACCTCTGGGGCCAACGTCCTGACTTTC. This rearrangement joins TRBV30 to TRBJ2-6; a weak D match, TRBD1 (6 bases). Germline lookup yields CDR1 GTSNPN and CDR2 SVGIG (reference sequence). V was trimmed by 4 bases and J by 0 bases, leaving 13 bases between them. This CDR3 is 16 amino acids long. Filled out from reference TRBV30 and TRBJ2-6, the complete variable domain reads SQTIHQWPATLVQPVGSPLSLECTVEGTSNPNLYWYRQAAGRGLQLLFYSVGIGQISSEVPQNLSASRPQDRQFILSSKKLLLSDSGFYLCAWTPRGTSGANVLTFGAGSRLTVL.

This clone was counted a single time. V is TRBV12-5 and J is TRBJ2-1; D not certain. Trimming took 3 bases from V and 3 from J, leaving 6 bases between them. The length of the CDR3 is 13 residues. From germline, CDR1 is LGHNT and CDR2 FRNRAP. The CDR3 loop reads CASGFGDYNEQFF. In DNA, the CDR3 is TGTGCTAGTGGTTTCGGTGACTACAATGAGCAGTTCTTC. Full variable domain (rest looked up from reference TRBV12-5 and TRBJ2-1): DARVTQTPRHKVTEMGQEVTMRCQPILGHNTVFWYRQTMMQGLELLAYFRNRAPLDDSGMPKDRFSAEMPDATLATLKIQPSEPRDSAVYFCASGFGDYNEQFFGPGTRLTVL.

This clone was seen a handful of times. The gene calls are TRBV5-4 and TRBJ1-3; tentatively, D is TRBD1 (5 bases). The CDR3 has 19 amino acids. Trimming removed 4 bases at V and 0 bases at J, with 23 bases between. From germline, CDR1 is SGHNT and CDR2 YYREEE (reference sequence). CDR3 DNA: TGTGCCAGCAGCCCCCGGCCAGGGCAAAGGCCTCTCTCTGGAAACACCATATATTTT. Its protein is CASSPRPGQRPLSGNTIYF.

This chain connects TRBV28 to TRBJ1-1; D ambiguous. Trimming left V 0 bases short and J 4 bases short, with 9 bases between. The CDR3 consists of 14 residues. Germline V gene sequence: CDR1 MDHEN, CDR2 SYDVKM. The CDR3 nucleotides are TGTGCCAGCAGTTTATGGTCCGAACTCACTGAAGCTTTCTTT. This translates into CASSLWSELTEAFF.

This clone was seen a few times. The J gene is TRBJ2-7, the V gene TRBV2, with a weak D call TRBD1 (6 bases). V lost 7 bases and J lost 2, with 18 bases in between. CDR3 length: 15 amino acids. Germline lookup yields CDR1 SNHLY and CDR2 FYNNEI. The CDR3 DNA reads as TGTGCCAGCACGAGGCCCACAGGGAGAACCTACGAGCAGTACTTC. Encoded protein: CASTRPTGRTYEQYF.

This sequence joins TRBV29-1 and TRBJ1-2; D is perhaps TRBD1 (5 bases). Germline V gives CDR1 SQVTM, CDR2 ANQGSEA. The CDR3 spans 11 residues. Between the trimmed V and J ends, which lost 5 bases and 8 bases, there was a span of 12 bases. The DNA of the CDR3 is TGCAGCGTTACCATTACAGGCGGCTACACCTTC. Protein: CSVTITGGYTF.

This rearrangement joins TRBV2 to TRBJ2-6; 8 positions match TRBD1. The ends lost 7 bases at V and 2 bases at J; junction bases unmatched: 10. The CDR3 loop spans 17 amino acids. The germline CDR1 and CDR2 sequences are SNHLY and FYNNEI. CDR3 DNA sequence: TGTGCCAGCAAGACAGGGGCCCCACCGGCTGGGGCCAACGTCCTGACTTTC. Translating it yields CASKTGAPPAGANVLTF.

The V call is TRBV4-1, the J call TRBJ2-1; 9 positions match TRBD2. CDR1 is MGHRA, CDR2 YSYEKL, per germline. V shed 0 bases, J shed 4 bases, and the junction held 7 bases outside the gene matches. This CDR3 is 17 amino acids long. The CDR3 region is CASSQDGGLAWYNEQFF. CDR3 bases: TGCGCCAGCAGCCAAGATGGAGGACTAGCGTGGTACAATGAGCAGTTCTTC.

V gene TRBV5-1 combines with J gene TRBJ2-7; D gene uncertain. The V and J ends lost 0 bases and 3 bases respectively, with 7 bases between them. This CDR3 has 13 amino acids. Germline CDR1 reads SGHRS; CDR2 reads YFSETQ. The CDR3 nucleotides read TGCGCCAGCAGCTTGGACAGTTTCTACGAGCAGTACTTC. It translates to CASSLDSFYEQYF.